This T cell receptor (beta chain) was identified during a study of brain T cells in children with intractable seizures. Study-wide results and limits: Pre-surgery blood may have been undersampled, hiding some clones.

Data came from immunoSEQ multiplex PCR; TCRdb stores just in-frame clones and leaves some out. The data hold about 340,000 clones, with 93% observed a single time. As concerns this clone: Its antigen is unidentified.

Trimming removed 9 bases from V and 0 bases from J; junction bases left unmatched: 19. The CDR3 sequence is 19 residues long. Germline loops: CDR1 LNHDA, CDR2 SQIVND (reference sequence). The time point was: blood from clinic visit 5 months post-surgery; TSC patient then seizure free. Patients received at least one anti-epileptic drug before surgery. The sample consisted of peripheral blood, taken less than 6 months after surgery. The TCR sequence derives from a boy in the first two years of life with tuberous sclerosis and intractable seizures. This chain connects TRBV19 to TRBJ1-2, with TRBD1 matching 10 bases. DNA for the CDR3: TGTGCCAGCCGGGACAGGGGCCCCGGAGCGAGTGAAGCTAACTATGGCTACACCTTC. It is translated as CASRDRGPGASEANYGYTF.